This TCR beta chain was sequenced for a study of blood T cell repertoires in COVID-19. Across the study: COVID-19 samples, acute and convalescent, were from the United States, Italy and Spain. PBMCs, B-cell-depleted T cells, or T cells were the source of the cDNA or gDNA that made up the material.

This clone was seen just once. Original data processing: Amplification with reference gene primers provided the estimates of nucleated cell counts. Using immunoSEQ multiplex PCR, the repertoire was profiled, and TCRdb retains in-frame clones only, with some absent. V, J and clone size are taken as reported in that table, and D and trimming were inferred from the DNA itself. The sample holds some 380,000 clones; 70% to 85% are singletons and the top ten take around 1%. Per the germline V gene, CDR1 is MNHNS and CDR2 is SASEGT. This CDR3 comprises 12 residues. V gave up 3 bases and J gave up 8 bases, with 10 bases separating them.

V gene TRBV6-1 combines with J gene TRBJ1-2, with unresolved D. The specimen sequenced was peripheral blood. This sequence originates from a human donor with acute or convalescent COVID-19. The donor label of this sample is uncertain. The CDR3 here is CASSENSEGYTF. In DNA form, the CDR3 reads TGTGCCAGCAGTGAGAATTCCGAGGGCTACACCTTC.